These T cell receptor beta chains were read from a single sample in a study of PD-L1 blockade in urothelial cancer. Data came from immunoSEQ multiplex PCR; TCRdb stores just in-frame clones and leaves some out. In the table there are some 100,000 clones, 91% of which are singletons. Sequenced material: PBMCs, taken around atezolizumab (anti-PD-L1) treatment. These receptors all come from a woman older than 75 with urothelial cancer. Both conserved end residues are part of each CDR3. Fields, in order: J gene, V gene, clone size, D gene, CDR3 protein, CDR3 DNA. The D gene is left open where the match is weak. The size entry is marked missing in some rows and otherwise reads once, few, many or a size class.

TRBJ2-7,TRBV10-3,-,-,CAISVSEQYF,TGTGCCATCAGTGTTAGCGAGCAGTACTTC
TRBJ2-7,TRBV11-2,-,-,CASNNGGDRYF,TGTGCCAGCAACAATGGAGGGGATCGGTACTTC
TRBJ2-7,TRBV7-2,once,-,CASSLNPFGQFDEQYF,TGTGCCAGCAGCTTAAACCCATTTGGACAGTTTGACGAGCAGTACTTC
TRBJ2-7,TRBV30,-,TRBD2,CAWRLSGREHEQYF,TGTGCCTGGAGGCTTAGCGGGAGAGAACACGAGCAGTACTTC
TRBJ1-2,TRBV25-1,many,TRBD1,CASSESRTGIYGYTF,TGTGCCAGCAGTGAATCTAGGACAGGGATCTATGGCTACACCTTC
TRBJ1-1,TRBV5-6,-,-,CASSLSSGGAFF,TGTGCCAGCAGCTTAAGTAGTGGCGGGGCTTTCTTT
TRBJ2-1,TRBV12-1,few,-,CASSPPRAGGSNEQFF,TGTGCCAGCAGCCCACCTCGGGCGGGAGGTTCCAATGAGCAGTTCTTC
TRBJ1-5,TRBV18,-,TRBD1,CASSSVGQGIQPQHF,TGTGCCAGCTCGTCCGTGGGACAGGGTATACAGCCCCAGCATTTT
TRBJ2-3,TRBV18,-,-,CASSPPTDTQYF,TGTGCCAGCTCACCCCCTACGGATACGCAGTATTTT
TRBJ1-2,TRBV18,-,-,CASSPFPTDIANYGYTF,TGTGCCAGCTCACCCTTTCCGACAGATATAGCTAACTATGGCTACACCTTC
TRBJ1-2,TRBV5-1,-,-,CASSSQYRDGYTF,TGCGCCAGCAGCTCACAATACAGGGATGGCTACACCTTC
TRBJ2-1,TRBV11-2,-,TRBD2,CASSLGSSGRANEQFF,TGTGCCAGCAGCTTAGGGTCTAGCGGGAGGGCAAATGAGCAGTTCTTC
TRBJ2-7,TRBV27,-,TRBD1,CASSRQGTGGHEQYF,TGTGCCAGCAGTCGCCAGGGGACAGGGGGCCACGAGCAGTACTTC
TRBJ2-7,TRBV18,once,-,CASSPGPGTSYEQYF,TGTGCCAGCTCACCTGGACCGGGAACCTCCTACGAGCAGTACTTC
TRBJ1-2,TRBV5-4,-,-,CASSLWSQNLYGYTF,TGTGCCAGCAGCTTGTGGAGTCAGAACCTCTATGGCTACACCTTC